The 22 T cell receptor beta chains below come from one sample, sequenced in a study of memory CD4+ T cells and cytomegalovirus serostatus. Single viable CD3+CD4+CD8-CD45RO+ cells were sorted as the memory CD4+ T cells. Profiled with immunoSEQ multiplex PCR; TCRdb holds only in-frame clones, not every one. The sample shows under 70,000 clones, about 81% of them seen only once. The sequenced sample was memory CD4+ T cells from blood. These receptors all come from an adult in good health and CMV-seronegative.

The rearrangement links TRBV6-5 to TRBJ2-1; 10 bases match TRBD2. There are 15 residues in the CDR3. V lost 2 bases and J lost 7; bases outside the gene matches: 5. The germline V gene has CDR1 MNHEY and CDR2 SVGAGI. The CDR3 DNA follows: TGTGCCAGCAGTTACGAGGCTAGCGGGAGTAATGAGCAGTTCTTC. This encodes CASSYEASGSNEQFF.

This chain joins TRBV5-1 and TRBJ2-7, with 14 positions matching TRBD2. Germline V CDR1 and CDR2: SGHRS, YFSETQ. After removal of 3 bases from V and 7 bases from J, the junction contained 6 bases not matched to a gene. This CDR3 is built from 15 residues. DNA for the CDR3: TGCGCCAGCAGCTGGGGGACTAGCGGGAGTGGGGAGCAGTACTTC. This codes for CASSWGTSGSGEQYF.

The chain joins TRBV28 to TRBJ2-1; 8 bases map to TRBD2. The CDR3 has 14 amino acids. CDR1 and CDR2 from the germline V gene are MDHEN and SYDVKM. With V trimmed by 7 bases and J by 7 bases, 9 bases remained unmatched. The DNA of the CDR3 is TGTGCCAGCATCTCGGGAGGGCGGCAAAATGAGCAGTTCTTC. Its protein is CASISGGRQNEQFF.

The V gene is TRBV5-6, the J gene TRBJ1-1; 7 positions match TRBD1. CDR3 length: 17 amino acids. The trim removed 4 bases at V and 1 base at J, leaving 13 bases unmatched. Germline CDR1 SGHDT, CDR2 YYEEEE. CDR3 bases: TGTGCCAGCAGCCCATACAGGGGACTACAACCGAACACTGAAGCTTTCTTT. Its protein product is CASSPYRGLQPNTEAFF. The variable domain in full, with the rest retrieved from reference TRBV5-6 and TRBJ1-1, is DAGVTQSPTHLIKTRGQQVTLRCSPKSGHDTVSWYQQALGQGPQFIFQYYEEEERQRGNFPDRFSGHQFPNYSSELNVNALLLGDSALYLCASSPYRGLQPNTEAFFGQGTRLTVV.

The rearrangement uses TRBV7-9 and TRBJ2-5; tentatively, D is TRBD2 (6 bases). The V end was cut by 5 bases, the J end by 5 bases, with 30 bases between. CDR1 SEHNR and CDR2 FQNEAQ come from the germline V gene (reference sequence). The CDR3 is 19 residues long. The CDR3 protein is CASSRYHSGGALFSETQYF. The CDR3 coding sequence is TGTGCCAGCAGCCGCTATCACTCCGGGGGAGCTTTGTTTAGTGAGACCCAGTACTTC.

As concerns this clone: Other DNA sequences from this sample encode an identical CDR3 as well. The rearrangement joins TRBV2 to TRBJ2-7; D might be TRBD2 (5 bases). Germline CDR1 is SNHLY and CDR2 is FYNNEI. The CDR3 is 15 amino acids. V lost 2 bases and J 7 bases, leaving 18 bases between the germline ends. The CDR3 reads CASSERGRALSEQYF. CDR3 coding DNA: TGTGCCAGCAGTGAACGTGGGAGAGCCTTATCTGAGCAGTACTTC.

V is TRBV11-3 and J is TRBJ1-1; D call uncertain. CDR1 SGHNT and CDR2 YENEEA come from the germline V gene. Trimming pared 4 bases from V and 7 bases from J, leaving 10 bases between. The CDR3 has 12 amino acids. The CDR3 DNA is TGTGCCAGCAGCTCACTCGGGGATGAAGCTTTCTTT. Translation gives CASSSLGDEAFF. Together with reference TRBV11-3 and TRBJ1-1, the CDR3 gives the full variable domain: EAGVVQSPRYKIIEKKQPVAFWCNPISGHNTLYWYLQNLGQGPELLIRYENEEAVDDSQLPKDRFSAERLKGVDSTLKIQPAELGDSAVYLCASSSLGDEAFFGQGTRLTVV.

The rearrangement joins TRBV6-5 to TRBJ2-7; D might be TRBD1 (6 bases). CDR1 MNHEY and CDR2 SVGAGI come from the germline V gene. With 5 bases removed from V and 7 bases from J, the gap between germline ends came to 15 bases. This CDR3 is 13 amino acids long. The CDR3 DNA follows: TGTGCCAGCAGTACCACAGGGTCTGGAGAGCAGTACTTC. Its translation: CASSTTGSGEQYF.

The rearrangement joins TRBV28 to TRBJ1-3; 9 nucleotides align to TRBD1. The V and J ends lost 2 bases and 2 bases, in that order; junction bases with no gene match: 7. The germline V gene encodes CDR1 MDHEN and CDR2 SYDVKM. The CDR3 has 17 residues. The CDR3 nucleotides read TGTGCCAGCAGTTTAACGTTAGGACAGGGGACTGGAAACACCATATATTTT. Translated: CASSLTLGQGTGNTIYF.

The chain carries TRBV6-1 and TRBJ2-2, with 7 bases that match TRBD1. Germline V gene lookup returns CDR1 MNHNS and CDR2 SASEGT. The CDR3 spans 15 residues. V gave up 5 bases and J gave up 8 bases; unmatched junction bases: 11. CDR3 in amino acids: CASSTGTATLGELFF. Written as DNA, the CDR3 is TGTGCCAGCAGTACCGGGACAGCTACACTTGGGGAGCTGTTTTTT.

The V call is TRBV27, the J call TRBJ2-3; D perhaps matches TRBD2 (6 bases). The length of the CDR3 is 15 residues. Trimming shortened V by 7 bases and J by 1 base, and 15 bases separated the two germline ends. Germline values: CDR1 MNHEY, CDR2 SMNVEV (reference sequence). Here the CDR3 reads CASTLGGEGTDTQYF. The CDR3 DNA is TGTGCCAGCACCTTGGGGGGTGAAGGCACAGATACGCAGTATTTT.

V usage is TRBV10-3 and J usage is TRBJ1-5; possibly TRBD1 for D (6 bases). The CDR3 runs to 15 residues. The germline V and J ends were trimmed by 5 bases and 0 bases, with 11 bases remaining between them. Germline V CDR1 and CDR2: ENHRY, SYGVKD. The CDR3 DNA reads TGTGCCATCAGTCGGGACAAATATAGCAATCAGCCCCAGCATTTT. Protein sequence: CAISRDKYSNQPQHF.

This clone has more than one count but fewer than ten. J is TRBJ2-5 and V is TRBV29-1; TRBD2 aligns across 7 bases. Germline CDR1 SQVTM, CDR2 ANQGSEA. Unmatched junction bases numbered 5, after V lost 3 bases and J lost 4 bases. CDR3 length: 13 amino acids. The CDR3 loop reads CSVERGMGETQYF. The CDR3 bases are TGCAGCGTTGAGCGGGGGATGGGAGAGACCCAGTACTTC.

A single count supports this clone. V usage is TRBV28 and J usage is TRBJ2-6, with TRBD1 as a possible D gene (6 bases). The germline gives CDR1 MDHEN, CDR2 SYDVKM. This CDR3 region has 15 residues. Trimming took 7 bases from V and 2 from J, leaving 12 bases between them. In DNA, the CDR3 is TGTGCCAGCACCCCCCAGGGGACTGGGGCCAACGTCCTGACTTTC. Residues: CASTPQGTGANVLTF.

As DNA, the CDR3 is TGTGCCAGCTCAGCACGACGACAGGGGGACTACGAGCAGTACTTC. Encoded protein: CASSARRQGDYEQYF. This chain joins TRBV18 and TRBJ2-7; 9 positions match TRBD1. CDR1 is KGHSH, CDR2 LQKENI, per germline. The CDR3 length is 15 residues. Trimming at V came to 5 bases and at J to 3 bases, leaving 8 bases not matched to a gene. Full variable domain (remainder filled in from reference TRBV18 and TRBJ2-7): NAGVMQNPRHLVRRRGQEARLRCSPMKGHSHVYWYRQLPEEGLKFMVYLQKENIIDESGMPKERFSAEFPKEGPSILRIQQVVRGDSAAYFCASSARRQGDYEQYFGPGTRLTVT.

This clone has just one count. V and J are TRBV27 and TRBJ2-7; weak D call: TRBD1 (6 bases). Trimming left V 3 bases short and J 1 base short, with 10 bases between. The length of the CDR3 is 14 residues. Germline CDR1 reads MNHEY; CDR2 reads SMNVEV (reference sequence). The CDR3 region has the DNA TGTGCCAGCAGTTTCGACAGGAATTCCTACGAGCAGTACTTC. It translates to CASSFDRNSYEQYF.

The chain has TRBV29-1 and TRBJ2-1; 11 nucleotides align to TRBD2. V lost 4 bases and J lost 7; bases outside the gene matches: 6. CDR1 and CDR2 from the germline V gene are SQVTM and ANQGSEA. CDR3 length equals 14 residues. The chain's CDR3 is CSVGVAGGPNEQFF. Here the CDR3 DNA reads TGCAGCGTTGGGGTAGCGGGAGGGCCAAATGAGCAGTTCTTC.

This chain joins TRBV5-1 and TRBJ2-5, with a tentative D call TRBD1 (6 bases). The CDR3 is 14 residues long. Trimming pared 1 base from V and 3 bases from J, leaving 10 bases between. Germline loops: CDR1 SGHRS, CDR2 YFSETQ. This chain's CDR3 is CASSLQGIKETQYF. The CDR3 DNA is TGCGCCAGCAGCTTGCAGGGGATAAAAGAGACCCAGTACTTC.

The chain employs TRBV6-1 and TRBJ2-2, with D possibly matching TRBD2 (6 bases). Trimming removed 5 bases at V and 4 bases at J, with 14 bases between. Looked up from germline, CDR1 is MNHNS and CDR2 is SASEGT. The CDR3 sequence is 15 residues long. CDR3 residues: CASSLGTRTTGELFF. The CDR3, as DNA: TGTGCCAGCAGTCTAGGGACTCGAACCACCGGGGAGCTGTTTTTT.

J is TRBJ2-5 and V is TRBV27; 9 nucleotides agree with TRBD1. Germline V gene lookup returns CDR1 MNHEY and CDR2 SMNVEV (reference sequence). The CDR3 covers 18 residues. The ends lost 3 bases at V and 2 bases at J; junction bases unmatched: 13. The CDR3 loop reads CASSLPRDRVFGQETQYF. The CDR3 nucleotides read TGTGCCAGCAGTTTGCCCCGGGACAGGGTTTTTGGGCAAGAGACCCAGTACTTC.

This clone was counted only a few times. The V gene is TRBV10-1, the J gene TRBJ1-1, with D perhaps matching TRBD1 (5 bases). V lost 4 bases and J 3 bases, leaving 12 bases between the germline ends. This CDR3 has 14 amino acids. The germline V gene encodes CDR1 WNHNN and CDR2 SYGVQD (reference sequence). The CDR3 DNA reads as TGCGCCAGCAGTGGGGGGACTGGCGACACTGAAGCTTTCTTT. Its translation is CASSGGTGDTEAFF.

The V gene is TRBV11-2, the J gene TRBJ1-1; 7 nucleotides agree with TRBD1. The CDR3 is 15 amino acids. V lost 3 bases to trimming and J lost 5 bases; unmatched junction nucleotides: 9. CDR1 is SGHAT and CDR2 is FQNNGV in the germline V gene. The CDR3 DNA follows: TGTGCCAGCAGCTTCATCGCAGGGGGAGGTACTGAAGCTTTCTTT. It codes for CASSFIAGGGTEAFF.